This TCR beta chain was captured in a study of OX40 agonist ivuxolimab in advanced cancers. Study outcomes and limitations: Patients who responded partially at 0.1-3.0 mg/kg showed clonal expansion ranking among the lowest.

Trimming shortened V by 4 bases and J by 8 bases, and 18 bases separated the two germline ends. Germline values: CDR1 SGHNT, CDR2 YYREEE (reference sequence). The CDR3 has 14 amino acids. Of note for this clone: Its antigen is not identified.

Using immunoSEQ multiplex PCR, the repertoire was profiled, and TCRdb retains in-frame clones only, with some absent. The sample lists tens of thousands of clones, about 87% seen once, with 3.6% in the top ten. Specimen: CD4+ or CD8+ T cells sorted from blood, collected in a trial of the OX40 agonist ivuxolimab. This rearrangement joins TRBV5-4 to TRBJ1-2; TRBD1 is a possible D gene (5 bases). The TCR originated in an adult with an advanced solid tumor such as melanoma, head and neck, liver or kidney cancer. The CDR3 nucleotides read TGTGCCAGCAGCCTCACCGGGAGACGGGACGGCTACACCTTC. Protein product: CASSLTGRRDGYTF.